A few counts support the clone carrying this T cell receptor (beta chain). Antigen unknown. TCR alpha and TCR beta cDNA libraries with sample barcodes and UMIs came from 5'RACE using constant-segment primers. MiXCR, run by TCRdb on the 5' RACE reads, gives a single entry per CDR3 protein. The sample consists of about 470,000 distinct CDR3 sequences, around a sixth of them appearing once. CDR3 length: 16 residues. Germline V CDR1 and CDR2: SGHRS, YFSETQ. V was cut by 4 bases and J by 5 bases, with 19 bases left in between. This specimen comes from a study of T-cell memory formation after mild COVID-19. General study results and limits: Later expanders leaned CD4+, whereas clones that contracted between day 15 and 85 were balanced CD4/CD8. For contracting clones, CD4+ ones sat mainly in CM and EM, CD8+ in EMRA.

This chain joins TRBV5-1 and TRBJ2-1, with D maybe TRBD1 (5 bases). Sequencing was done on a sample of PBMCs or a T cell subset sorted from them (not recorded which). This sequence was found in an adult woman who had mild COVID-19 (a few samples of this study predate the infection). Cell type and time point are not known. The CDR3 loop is CASSASLGQGNNEQFF. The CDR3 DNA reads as TGCGCCAGCAGCGCGAGCCTCGGGCAGGGAAACAATGAGCAGTTCTTC.